One and the same sample provided the 19 T cell receptor beta chains below, sequenced in a study of T cell repertoires in cytomegalovirus infection. Their target antigens are unknown. TCRdb used MiXCR to reprocess the reads, holding one entry per CDR3 protein. The table has about 920,000 distinct CDR3 sequences, around 31% seen once. This sample comprised cultured CD8+ T cells from PBMCs, obtained from culture after CMV antigen stimulation. The receptors were gathered from a human donor in good health (CMV status not recorded). Some clones in this sample may be carry-over from other donors' samples.

For the CDR3, the DNA is TGTGCTAGTGGTTTGGTACCGCCTGGGGCTTTCTTT. Protein product: CASGLVPPGAFF. The V and J genes are TRBV12-5 and TRBJ1-1; D gene unclear. The CDR3 loop spans 12 amino acids. Germline V gene lookup returns CDR1 LGHNT and CDR2 FRNRAP. V was pared by 0 bases and J by 11 bases, with 10 bases between.

This clonotype has more than one count but fewer than ten. The chain carries TRBV6-2 or TRBV6-3 and TRBJ2-2; a weak D match, TRBD2 (6 bases). The CDR3 has 15 amino acids. Germline V gene lookup returns CDR1 MNHEY and CDR2 SVGEGT. V was shortened by 1 base and J by 7 bases, with 13 bases between the two germline ends. In DNA, the CDR3 is TGTGCCAGCAGTTACTTCATGCAGGGAGGCGGGGAGCTGTTTTTT. Translated, it gives CASSYFMQGGGELFF.

This clonotype was counted a few times. The V and J genes are TRBV27 and TRBJ2-3; 9 positions match TRBD2. Germline V gene lookup returns CDR1 MNHEY and CDR2 SMNVEV (reference sequence). After removal of 7 bases from V and 5 bases from J, the junction contained 10 bases not matched to a gene. CDR3 length: 15 residues. The CDR3 DNA follows: TGTGCCAGCACCCTTAGCGGGGGAGGCGGAGATACGCAGTATTTT. Residues: CASTLSGGGGDTQYF.

In its sample, this clonotype was seen a few times. The genes are TRBV12-3 or TRBV12-4 and TRBJ2-4; 9 nucleotides match TRBD1. With V trimmed by 5 bases and J by 7 bases, 12 bases remained unmatched. This CDR3 is 16 amino acids long. The CDR3 DNA sequence: TGTGCCAGCAGTCGCCCTAGGGGGACAGGGAGGAACATTCAGTACTTC. This gives the protein CASSRPRGTGRNIQYF.

There are a few counts of this clonotype. The chain has TRBV6-1 and TRBJ1-1, with D possibly matching TRBD1 (5 bases). CDR1 and CDR2 (germline): MNHNS, SASEGT. Trimming pared 3 bases from V and 3 bases from J, leaving 11 bases between. The CDR3 runs to 14 residues. This chain's CDR3 is CASSDRVMYTEAFF. The CDR3, as DNA: TGTGCCAGCAGTGACAGGGTAATGTACACTGAAGCTTTCTTT.

This clonotype showed up many times. The rearrangement joins TRBV7-2 to TRBJ2-5, with D hard to call. The CDR3 is made up of 14 amino acids. Germline CDR1 is SGHTA and CDR2 is FQGNSA. V lost 8 bases and J 4 bases, leaving 17 bases between the germline ends. The CDR3 DNA reads as TGTGCCAGCGGCGACAATCGGATTCTAGAGACCCAGTACTTC. It yields the protein CASGDNRILETQYF.

V is TRBV3-1 and J is TRBJ1-5; D not certain. CDR3 length: 15 amino acids. Trimming took off 4 bases at V and 3 bases at J, with 13 bases between the two ends. The germline V gene has CDR1 LGHDT and CDR2 YNNKEL (reference sequence). The CDR3 reads CASSPTGSTNQPQHF. CDR3 in DNA: TGTGCCAGCAGCCCCACGGGATCGACCAATCAGCCCCAGCATTTT.

V is TRBV9 and J is TRBJ2-5; possibly TRBD2 for D (6 bases). Per germline, CDR1 SGDLS and CDR2 YYNGEE. This CDR3 spans 15 amino acids. Deletions cut 0 bases from V and 3 bases from J, with 12 bases between. The CDR3 sequence is CASSVAGTQKETQYF. In DNA, the CDR3 is TGTGCCAGCAGCGTAGCCGGGACTCAGAAAGAGACCCAGTACTTC. The full variable domain, completed using reference TRBV9 and TRBJ2-5, is DSGVTQTPKHLITATGQRVTLRCSPRSGDLSVYWYQQSLDQGLQFLIQYYNGEERAKGNILERFSAQQFPDLHSELNLSSLELGDSALYFCASSVAGTQKETQYFGPGTRLLVL.

This clonotype appeared a few times. The rearrangement uses TRBV28 and TRBJ2-3; TRBD2 agrees at 8 bases. Losses at the gene ends were 1 base for V and 1 base for J; bases not matched to a gene: 4. The CDR3 length is 16 residues. From germline, CDR1 is MDHEN and CDR2 SYDVKM. CDR3 sequence: CASSLSAGERTDTQYF. In DNA, the CDR3 is TGTGCCAGCAGTTTATCAGCGGGGGAGCGCACAGATACGCAGTATTTT.

This clonotype has just a few counts. V usage is TRBV6-5 and J usage is TRBJ2-1; D gene ambiguous. CDR3 length: 14 amino acids. Per the germline V gene, CDR1 is MNHEY and CDR2 is SVGAGI. Trimming shortened V by 2 bases and J by 4 bases, and 9 bases separated the two germline ends. This chain's CDR3 is CASSYTSQYNEQFF. CDR3 DNA sequence: TGTGCCAGCAGTTACACCAGCCAATACAATGAGCAGTTCTTC.

The V and J genes are TRBV3-1 and TRBJ2-1; 12 bases map to TRBD2. J was trimmed by 9 bases and V by 4 bases; bases with no gene match: 4. The length of the CDR3 is 14 residues. The germline CDR1 and CDR2 sequences are LGHDT and YNNKEL (reference sequence). The chain's CDR3 is CASSPSGGAAEQFF. The DNA for the CDR3 is TGTGCCAGCAGCCCTAGCGGGGGGGCCGCTGAGCAGTTCTTC.

This rearrangement joins TRBV5-1 to TRBJ2-1; D may be TRBD1 (5 bases). Germline V gives CDR1 SGHRS, CDR2 YFSETQ. The V gene lost 0 bases and the J gene lost 2 bases, with 9 bases spanning the gap. This CDR3 is built from 15 residues. CDR3 sequence reads: CASSLAREAYNEQFF. The CDR3 DNA reads as TGCGCCAGCAGCTTGGCCAGGGAAGCCTACAATGAGCAGTTCTTC.

This clonotype was counted ten times or more. This chain uses TRBV18 with TRBJ2-2, with a possible D match to TRBD1 (5 bases). The V gene's germline CDR1 is KGHSH and CDR2 LQKENI. The CDR3 is 14 residues long. Trimming took off 3 bases at V and 0 bases at J, with 5 bases between the two ends. The CDR3 coding sequence is TGTGCCAGCTCACCGACAGCGAACACCGGGGAGCTGTTTTTT. Its protein product is CASSPTANTGELFF.

The chain is built from TRBV4-2 and TRBJ2-4; D unclear. Trimming removed 1 base from V and 2 bases from J, with 3 bases in between. From germline, CDR1 is LGHNA and CDR2 YNFKEQ. The CDR3 extends over 13 amino acids. This CDR3 is CASSQATKNIQYF. As DNA, the CDR3 is TGTGCCAGCAGCCAAGCGACCAAAAACATTCAGTACTTC.

The chain couples TRBV4-3 to TRBJ2-3; possibly TRBD2 for D (6 bases). Trimming removed 3 bases from V and 2 bases from J, with 12 bases in between. Germline-derived CDR1 and CDR2 are LGHNA and YSLEER. The length of the CDR3 is 15 residues. The chain's CDR3 is CASSQEGMITDTQYF. Here the CDR3 DNA reads TGCGCCAGCAGCCAGGAGGGAATGATCACAGATACGCAGTATTTT.

This chain uses TRBV6-5 with TRBJ1-1, with a tentative D call TRBD1 (6 bases). The CDR3 runs to 14 residues. Germline V lookup: CDR1 MNHEY, CDR2 SVGAGI. Trimming pared 2 bases from V and 4 bases from J, leaving 11 bases between. CDR3 loop: CASSYGGLSTEAFF. CDR3 nucleotides: TGTGCCAGCAGTTACGGGGGGCTGAGCACTGAAGCTTTCTTT.

This clonotype was observed at least ten times. The junction and the germline gene differ at one end; a read error may be behind it. The rearrangement joins TRBV7-7 to TRBJ2-1, with TRBD1 matching 7 bases. CDR3 length: 16 amino acids. Germline V CDR1 and CDR2: SSHAT, FNYEAQ (reference sequence). Written as DNA, the CDR3 is TGTGCTAGCAGCTTAAGAACAGGGGTTCCGAACAATGAGCAGTTCTTC. This gives the protein CASSLRTGVPNNEQFF.

The V call is TRBV7-2, the J call TRBJ2-1; 10 bases match TRBD1. Trimming took 5 bases from V and 8 from J; bases not matched to a gene: 9. The germline CDR1 and CDR2 sequences are SGHTA and FQGNSA. This CDR3 spans 15 amino acids. CDR3 sequence: CASSPTGGGYDEQFF. The DNA for the CDR3 is TGTGCCAGCAGCCCGACAGGGGGCGGGTATGATGAGCAGTTCTTC.

The V gene is TRBV6-6, the J gene TRBJ1-4, with D unresolved. The germline V and J ends were trimmed by 4 bases and 3 bases, with 15 bases remaining between them. The germline V gene encodes CDR1 MNHNY and CDR2 SVGAGI (reference sequence). The CDR3 spans 16 residues. The CDR3 protein is CASSFPPRVPNEKLFF. The DNA for the CDR3 is TGTGCCAGCAGTTTCCCACCGCGGGTGCCTAATGAAAAACTGTTTTTT.